The rows below give T cell receptor beta chains drawn from one sample of a study of CD8+CD57+ T cells in acquired aplastic anemia. TCRdb re-called the reads through MiXCR, storing one row per CDR3 protein. Among roughly 130,000 distinct CDR3 sequences listed, around 50% were seen once. Source material: sorted CD4+, CD8+, or CD8+CD57+ T cells (not recorded which) from PBMCs. The receptor source for this set is a human donor in good health, serving as a control. Both conserved end residues are part of each CDR3. A D gene is named only where the DNA matches it firmly. A clone size is listed for some rows: how often the clone was seen (once, few, many), or a class if it is expanded.

cdr3_nt cdr3_aa j_call d_call v_call clone_size
TGTGCCAGCAGCTTAGAGGACGAGCAGTACTTC CASSLEDEQYF TRBJ2-7 - TRBV11-2 -
TGTGCCAGCAGGAGGCAGGGCAATGAGCAGTTCTTC CASRRQGNEQFF TRBJ2-1 - TRBV2 few
TGCGCCAGCAGCCAAGGGGACAGGGCCATGAGCTACACCTTC CASSQGDRAMSYTF TRBJ1-2 TRBD1 TRBV4-1 many
TGCAGTGCTAGAGATACGTCGACCGGGGAGCTGTTTTTT CSARDTSTGELFF TRBJ2-2 - TRBV20-1 many
TGTGCCAGCAGCCTAGCGCCCCCCTACAATGAGCAGTTCTTC CASSLAPPYNEQFF TRBJ2-1 - TRBV7-2 -
TGTGCCAGTACTCTAGGGGTACTTAGCACAGATACGCAGTATTTT CASTLGVLSTDTQYF TRBJ2-3 - TRBV19 -
TGCAGCGTTTCGGAGGGGATGAACACTGAAGCTTTCTTT CSVSEGMNTEAFF TRBJ1-1 - TRBV29-1 -
TGTGCCAGCAGCTTTTTGTACGAGCAGTACTTC CASSFLYEQYF TRBJ2-7 - TRBV7-6 -
TGTGCCATCAGTGAGGGGGACTCTAGGTCGGAGCAGTTCTTC CAISEGDSRSEQFF TRBJ2-1 - TRBV10-3 -
TGTGCCAGCACCCCGGGCCCATCTAACTATGGCTACACCTTC CASTPGPSNYGYTF TRBJ1-2 - TRBV6-1 many